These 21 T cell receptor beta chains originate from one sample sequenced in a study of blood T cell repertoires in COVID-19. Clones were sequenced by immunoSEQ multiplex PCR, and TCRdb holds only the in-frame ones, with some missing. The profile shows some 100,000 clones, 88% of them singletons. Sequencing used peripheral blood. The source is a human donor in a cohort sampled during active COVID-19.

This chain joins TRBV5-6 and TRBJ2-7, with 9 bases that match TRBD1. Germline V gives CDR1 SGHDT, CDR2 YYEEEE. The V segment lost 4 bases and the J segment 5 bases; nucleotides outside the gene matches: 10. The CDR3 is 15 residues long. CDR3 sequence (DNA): TGTGCCAGCAGCCTGGGGGGACAGGGTAAGGACGAGCAGTACTTC. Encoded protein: CASSLGGQGKDEQYF. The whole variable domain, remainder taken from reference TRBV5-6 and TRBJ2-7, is DAGVTQSPTHLIKTRGQQVTLRCSPKSGHDTVSWYQQALGQGPQFIFQYYEEEERQRGNFPDRFSGHQFPNYSSELNVNALLLGDSALYLCASSLGGQGKDEQYFGPGTRLTVT.

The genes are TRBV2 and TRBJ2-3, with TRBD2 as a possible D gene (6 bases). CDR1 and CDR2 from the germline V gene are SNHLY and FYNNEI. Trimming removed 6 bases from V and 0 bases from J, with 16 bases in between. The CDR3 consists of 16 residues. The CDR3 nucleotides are TGTGCCAGCAGCTTTCGGGAGCTGGCTAGCACAGATACGCAGTATTTT. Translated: CASSFRELASTDTQYF.

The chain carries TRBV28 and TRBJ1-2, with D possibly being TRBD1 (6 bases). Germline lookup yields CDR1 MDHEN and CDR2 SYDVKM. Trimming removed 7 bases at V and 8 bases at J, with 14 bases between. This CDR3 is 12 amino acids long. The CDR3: CASTRWGLGYTF. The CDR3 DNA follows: TGTGCCAGCACCCGGTGGGGGCTAGGCTACACCTTC.

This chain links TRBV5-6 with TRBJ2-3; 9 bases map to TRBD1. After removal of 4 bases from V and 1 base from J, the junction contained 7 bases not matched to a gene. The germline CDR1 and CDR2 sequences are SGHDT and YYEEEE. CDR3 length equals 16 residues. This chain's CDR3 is CASSRRDRERTDTQYF. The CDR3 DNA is TGTGCCAGCAGCCGCCGGGACAGGGAACGCACAGATACGCAGTATTTT. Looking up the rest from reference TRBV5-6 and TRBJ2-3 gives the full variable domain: DAGVTQSPTHLIKTRGQQVTLRCSPKSGHDTVSWYQQALGQGPQFIFQYYEEEERQRGNFPDRFSGHQFPNYSSELNVNALLLGDSALYLCASSRRDRERTDTQYFGPGTRLTVL.

Here the CDR3 DNA reads TGTGCCACCAGCCGAGACAGGGACTATGGCTACACCTTC. It yields the protein CATSRDRDYGYTF. V is TRBV24-1 and J is TRBJ1-2; 7 positions agree with TRBD1. Trimming took 7 bases from V and 3 from J; bases not matched to a gene: 4. This CDR3 region has 13 residues. The V gene's germline CDR1 is KGHDR and CDR2 SFDVKD.

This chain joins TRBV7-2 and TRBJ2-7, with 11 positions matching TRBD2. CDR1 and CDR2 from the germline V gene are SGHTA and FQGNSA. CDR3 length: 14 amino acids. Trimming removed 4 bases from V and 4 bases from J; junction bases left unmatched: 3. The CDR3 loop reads CASSSRTSGYEQYF. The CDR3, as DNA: TGTGCCAGCAGCTCGAGGACTAGCGGGTACGAGCAGTACTTC.

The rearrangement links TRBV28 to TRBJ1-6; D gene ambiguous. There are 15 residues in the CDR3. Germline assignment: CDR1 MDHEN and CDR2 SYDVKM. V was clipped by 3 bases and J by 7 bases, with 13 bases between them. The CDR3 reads CASSFRPKRNSPLHF. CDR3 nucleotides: TGTGCCAGCAGTTTCAGGCCGAAAAGGAATTCACCCCTCCACTTT.

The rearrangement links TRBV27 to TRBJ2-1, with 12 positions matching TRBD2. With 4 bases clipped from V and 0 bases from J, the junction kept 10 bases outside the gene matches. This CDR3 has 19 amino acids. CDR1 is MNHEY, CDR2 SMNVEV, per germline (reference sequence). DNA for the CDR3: TGTGCCAGCAGTTCCCTGACTAGCGGGAGAGTGAACTCCTACAATGAGCAGTTCTTC. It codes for CASSSLTSGRVNSYNEQFF.

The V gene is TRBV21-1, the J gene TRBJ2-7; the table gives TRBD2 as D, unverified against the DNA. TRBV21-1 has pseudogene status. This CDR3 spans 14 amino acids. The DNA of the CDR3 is TGTGCCAGCAGCAACCTAGCATTGTGGTCCGAGCAGTACTTC. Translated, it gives CASSNLALWSEQYF.

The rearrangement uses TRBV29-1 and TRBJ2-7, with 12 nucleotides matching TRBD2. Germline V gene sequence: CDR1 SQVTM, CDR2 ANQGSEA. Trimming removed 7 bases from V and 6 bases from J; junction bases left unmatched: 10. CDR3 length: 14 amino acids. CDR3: CSAGLAGGPVEQYF. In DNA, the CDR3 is TGCAGCGCTGGCCTAGCGGGAGGGCCTGTCGAGCAGTACTTC.

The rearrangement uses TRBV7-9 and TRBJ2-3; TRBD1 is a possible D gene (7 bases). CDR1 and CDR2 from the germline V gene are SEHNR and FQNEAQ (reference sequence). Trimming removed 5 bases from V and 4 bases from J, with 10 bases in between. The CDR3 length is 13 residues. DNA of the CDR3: TGTGCCAGCAGCCAGGGGGGTGCAGATACGCAGTATTTT. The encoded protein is CASSQGGADTQYF.

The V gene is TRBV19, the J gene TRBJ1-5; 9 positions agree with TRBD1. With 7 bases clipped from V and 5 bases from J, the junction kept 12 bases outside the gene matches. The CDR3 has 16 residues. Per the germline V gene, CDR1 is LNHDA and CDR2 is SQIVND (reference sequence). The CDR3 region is CASKFAGQGIYQPQHF. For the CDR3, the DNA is TGTGCCAGTAAGTTCGCCGGACAGGGGATCTATCAGCCCCAGCATTTT.

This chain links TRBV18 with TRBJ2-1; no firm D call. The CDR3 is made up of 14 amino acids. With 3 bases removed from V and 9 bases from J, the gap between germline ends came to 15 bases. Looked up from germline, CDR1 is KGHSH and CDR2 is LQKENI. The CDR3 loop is CASSPNPDASEQFF. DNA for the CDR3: TGTGCCAGCTCACCCAATCCCGATGCGAGTGAGCAGTTCTTC.

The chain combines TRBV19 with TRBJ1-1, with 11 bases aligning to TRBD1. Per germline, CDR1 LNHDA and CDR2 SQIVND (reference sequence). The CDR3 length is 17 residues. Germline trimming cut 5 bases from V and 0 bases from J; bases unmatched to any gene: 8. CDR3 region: CASSRPGQGVLNTEAFF. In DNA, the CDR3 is TGTGCCAGTAGTCGACCGGGACAGGGGGTTTTGAACACTGAAGCTTTCTTT.

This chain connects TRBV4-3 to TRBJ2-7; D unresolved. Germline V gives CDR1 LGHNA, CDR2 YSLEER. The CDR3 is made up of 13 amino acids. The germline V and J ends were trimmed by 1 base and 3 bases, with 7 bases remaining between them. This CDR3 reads CASSQAGDYEQYF. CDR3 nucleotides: TGCGCCAGCAGCCAAGCTGGAGACTACGAGCAGTACTTC.

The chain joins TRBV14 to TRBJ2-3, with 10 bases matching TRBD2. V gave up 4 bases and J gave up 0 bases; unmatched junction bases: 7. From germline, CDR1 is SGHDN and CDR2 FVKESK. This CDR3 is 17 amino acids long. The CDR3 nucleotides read TGTGCCAGCAGCCCGTGGACTAGCGGAGGGAGCACAGATACGCAGTATTTT. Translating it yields CASSPWTSGGSTDTQYF.

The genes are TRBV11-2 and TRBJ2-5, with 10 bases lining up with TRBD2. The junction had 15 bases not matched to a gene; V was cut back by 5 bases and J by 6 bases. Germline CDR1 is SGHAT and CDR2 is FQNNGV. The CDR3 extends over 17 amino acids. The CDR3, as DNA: TGTGCCAGCAGCCCCCCATCTAGCGGGAGTCGGGGGAAGACCCAGTACTTC. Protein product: CASSPPSSGSRGKTQYF.

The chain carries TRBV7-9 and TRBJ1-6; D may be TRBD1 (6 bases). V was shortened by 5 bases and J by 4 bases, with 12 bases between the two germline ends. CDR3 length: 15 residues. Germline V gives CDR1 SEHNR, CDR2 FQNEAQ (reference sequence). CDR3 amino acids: CASSLLDSYNSPLHF. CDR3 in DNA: TGTGCCAGCAGCCTATTGGACAGTTATAATTCACCCCTCCACTTT.

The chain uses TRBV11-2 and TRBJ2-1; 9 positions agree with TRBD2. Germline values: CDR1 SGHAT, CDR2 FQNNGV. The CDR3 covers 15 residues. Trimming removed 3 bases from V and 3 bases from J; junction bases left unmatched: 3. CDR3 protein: CASSFSGRVYNEQFF. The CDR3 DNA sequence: TGTGCCAGCAGCTTTAGCGGGAGAGTCTACAATGAGCAGTTCTTC.

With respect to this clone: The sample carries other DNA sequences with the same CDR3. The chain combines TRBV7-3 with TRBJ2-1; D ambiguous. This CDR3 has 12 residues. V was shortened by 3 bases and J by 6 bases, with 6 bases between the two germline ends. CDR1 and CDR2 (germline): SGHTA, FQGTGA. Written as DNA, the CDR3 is TGTGCCAGCAGCTTTAGTGGCAATGAGCAGTTCTTC. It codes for CASSFSGNEQFF.

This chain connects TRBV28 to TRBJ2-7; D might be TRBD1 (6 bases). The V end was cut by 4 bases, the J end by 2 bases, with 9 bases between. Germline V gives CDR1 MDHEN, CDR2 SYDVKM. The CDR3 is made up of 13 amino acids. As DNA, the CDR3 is TGTGCCAGCAGTTCAGGGGCGCCCTACGAGCAGTACTTC. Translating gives CASSSGAPYEQYF.